This T cell receptor (beta chain) derives from a study of vaccination and CD4 T cells after COVID-19 (dated by TCRdb to the early 2020s). Some background on the complete study: SARS-CoV-2 positivity had been established in the convalescent patients by nasal swab PCR, and mild disease was recorded in roughly ten of these patients and severe disease in one. Three convalescent patients gave samples both early after vaccination (day 14) and late after vaccination (days 161 to 241). Post-COVID blood samples were collected from convalescent patients a median of about 92 days after diagnosis, with a range of about 30 to 170 days. As controls, cultures received a CEFX viral epitope pool (the positive control), an HIV-1 Nef peptide pool (the negative control), or no peptide at all. For stimulating the cultures, overlapping spike peptide pools were used, derived from SARS-CoV-2 as well as from the common cold coronaviruses HCoV-NL63, HCoV-OC43 and HCoV-229E. The spike-specific CD4+ TCR repertoire was compared before and after mRNA vaccination in ten to eleven COVID-19 convalescent patients and a few infection-naive healthy vaccine recipients. Two doses of either the Pfizer-BioNTech BNT162b2 vaccine (n=8) or the Moderna mRNA-1273 vaccine (n=2) were administered to participants. The convalescent cohort comprised six males and four females, including two Hispanic individuals, seven Caucasians, two Asians and one multiracial person. Post-vaccine blood samples were collected a median of about 72 days after the second vaccine dose, ranging from about 13 to 241 days. The investigation overall reported the following: The median number of SARS-CoV-2-reactive clonotypes rose from approximately 20 after infection to 38 after vaccination, but the change was not significant. The study included relatively few convalescent patients and did not analyze early timepoints after natural infection. Of the vaccine-specific clones found in convalescent patients, nearly all (304 of 307) were mono-reactive for SARS-CoV-2 spike instead of being cross-reactive with common cold coronaviruses. Among convalescent patients, a median roughly 90% of the SARS-CoV-2-reactive clones seen after vaccination appeared only after vaccination, which suggests priming specific to the vaccine.

On this clonotype: Its cognate antigen has yet to be identified. No base quality information exists; no much larger clone differs at one position.

What this sample's time point label stands for: late sampling 161 to 241 days after vaccination in three convalescent patients. The sample's treatment or condition label, in plain terms: approximately 9-day PBMC culture with coronavirus spike peptide pools or control peptides (ViraFEST assay). The ViraFEST assay was used in the study, in which antigen-specific T cells were expanded with peptide pools and expanded clonotypes were subsequently identified by TCR sequencing. The convalescent patients' positive SARS-CoV-2 PCR tests were from March to December 2020, which was before the Alpha, Beta and Delta variants emerged in the United States. Each well held two million PBMCs cultured with roughly 10 ug/ml peptide pools in IMDM containing around 5.5% human AB serum and about 10 IU/ml IL-2. On days 3 and 7, half of the culture medium was replaced with fresh IL-2-containing medium. After more than 8 days of culture, CD4+ T cells were isolated by negative selection using the EasySep CD4+ T cell isolation kit. Ficoll-Paque Plus gradient centrifugation was used to isolate PBMCs from whole blood, and the isolated PBMCs were then either used fresh or cryopreserved at -140C. Each culture condition was generally run in triplicate wells.

Libraries were prepared through PCR. TCR sequencing of DNA from cultured CD4+ T cells used the Oncomine TCR Beta short-read assay at the Johns Hopkins FTIC core. The QIAamp micro DNA kit was used to extract genomic DNA from the cultured CD4+ T cells. Oncomine TCR Beta libraries from cultured CD4+ T cells were pooled with unique dual indexes and sequenced on an Illumina iSeq 100. The authors' pipeline ran thus. Non-productive sequences were removed, and CDR3s not starting with C, not ending with F or W, or shorter than 7 amino acids were discarded. Antigen-specific clonotypes were identified with the MANAFEST web application by comparing peptide-stimulated wells with reference and other culture wells. Positive clones required FDR below 0.05, an odds ratio above 5, and productive frequency above 0.1% in at least two of three replicate wells. Cross-reactive clonotypes were defined as significantly expanded in both SARS-CoV-2 spike wells and at least one common cold coronavirus spike condition. Using R version 3.6.1, CDR3 homology was evaluated through Levenshtein distances (stringdist) along with unrooted phylogenetic trees (ape). TCRdb handled the public reads itself, with Q25 trimming in fastp and clone calling in MiXCR, and kept productive beta chains. Every distinct CDR3 protein forms one entry, paired with its most common genes and DNA. TCRdb's processing, not the authors', yielded these V and J calls. In all, the sample holds some 17,000 distinct CDR3 sequences, and approximately 56% of those were seen once. Less than 25% of the sample goes to the ten largest clones.

CDR1 MRHNA and CDR2 SNTAGT were looked up in the germline V gene. V was cut back by 6 bases and J by 8 bases, leaving a gap of 23 bases between them. CDR3 length: 16 amino acids, cysteine to phenylalanine. Of all the DNA, just the CDR3 is kept, 48 bases in frame from base 1. The V and J segments used are TRBV6-4 and TRBJ2-1; TRBD2 is possibly the D segment (5 matching bases). This TCR was sampled from a human donor who had recovered from COVID-19. Source: CD4+ T cells from blood, cultured in vitro, taken about 7 months after SARS-CoV-2 vaccination. The DNA sequence is TGTGCCAGCAGGCGTCCTGGGCGGGTTCTTGTCGATGAGCAGTTCTTC. It specifies CASRRPGRVLVDEQFF.